This entry lists 13 T cell receptor beta chains sequenced from one sample in a study of early T cells in non-severe SARS-CoV-2 infection (dated by TCRdb to the early 2020s). Library method: 5' RACE. The data were produced on a NextSeq 500. TCRdb reran the public reads through fastp at Q25 and MiXCR, keeping productive beta chains. Rows with a matching CDR3 protein are joined into one entry that keeps the most common DNA and genes. Recorded for this sample are around 81,000 distinct CDR3 sequences; around 15% of them occurred a single time. In total, the top ten clones hold approximately 11% of the sample. The material sequenced was whole blood. Source of these receptors: an adult who was a healthcare worker with PCR-confirmed SARS-CoV-2 infection or an uninfected control (not recorded which).

The chain joins TRBV14 to TRBJ1-1, with a tentative D call TRBD1 (6 bases). Germline V lookup: CDR1 SGHDN, CDR2 FVKESK. The CDR3 has 14 residues. The ends were cut back, 1 base at V and 5 bases at J, with 11 bases in the middle. CDR3 loop: CASSQVGGPTEAFF. The CDR3, as DNA: TGTGCCAGCAGCCAAGTTGGGGGGCCGACTGAAGCTTTCTTT.

This clonotype has ten or more counts. The chain is built from TRBV7-2 and TRBJ1-6, with D hard to call. The CDR3 is 17 residues long. Trimming stripped 5 bases from V and 0 bases from J, with 14 bases between. Looked up from germline, CDR1 is SGHTA and CDR2 is FQGNSA. In DNA, the CDR3 is TGTGCCAGCAGCGAAATCGGGCTAAGCTCCTATAATTCACCCCTCCACTTT. It is translated as CASSEIGLSSYNSPLHF.

This clonotype was observed a few times. In nucleotides, the CDR3 is TGTGCCAGCAGCTTCCCGGGACAGGTCTTCAATGAGCAGTTCTTC. Translating gives CASSFPGQVFNEQFF. V is TRBV11-1 and J is TRBJ2-1, with 8 bases fitting TRBD1. CDR3 length: 15 amino acids. V lost 3 bases and J lost 6; bases outside the gene matches: 7. Germline V gives CDR1 SGHAT, CDR2 FQDESV (reference sequence). The whole variable domain, filled in from reference TRBV11-1 and TRBJ2-1, reads EAEVAQSPRYKITEKSQAVAFWCDPISGHATLYWYRQILGQGPELLVQFQDESVVDDSQLPKDRFSAERLKGVDSTLKIQPAELGDSAMYLCASSFPGQVFNEQFFGPGTRLTVL.

This clonotype was found a few times. The V call is TRBV3-1, the J call TRBJ2-7, with a possible D match to TRBD1 (5 bases). The CDR3 is 15 amino acids. V was trimmed by 0 bases and J by 5 bases, leaving 14 bases between them. CDR1 LGHDT and CDR2 YNNKEL come from the germline V gene (reference sequence). The DNA for the CDR3 is TGTGCCAGCAGCCAAGATTCAGTAGGGGTCAACGAGCAGTACTTC. Protein: CASSQDSVGVNEQYF.

The chain joins TRBV28 to TRBJ1-5; TRBD1 is a possible D gene (5 bases). Germline V gene sequence: CDR1 MDHEN, CDR2 SYDVKM. The ends were cut back, 6 bases at V and 6 bases at J, with 15 bases in the middle. The CDR3 runs to 14 residues. Written as DNA, the CDR3 is TGTGCCAGCAGCACCAGACAGAACATTCAGCCCCAGCATTTT. Translation: CASSTRQNIQPQHF. Complete variable domain (other parts from reference TRBV28 and TRBJ1-5): DVKVTQSSRYLVKRTGEKVFLECVQDMDHENMFWYRQDPGLGLRLIYFSYDVKMKEKGDIPEGYSVSREKKERFSLILESASTNQTSMYLCASSTRQNIQPQHFGDGTRLSIL.

The chain combines TRBV28 with TRBJ1-1; D is unclear. With 6 bases removed from V and 1 base from J, the gap between germline ends came to 12 bases. The CDR3 is 14 amino acids. CDR1 MDHEN and CDR2 SYDVKM come from the germline V gene. CDR3 sequence reads: CASSLERENTEAFF. DNA for the CDR3: TGTGCCAGCAGCCTCGAGAGGGAGAACACTGAAGCTTTCTTT.

By frequency in the sample, this clonotype is medium-sized. The rearrangement uses TRBV18 and TRBJ1-2; D call uncertain. V was cut by 9 bases and J by 5 bases, with 16 bases left in between. The CDR3 extends over 13 amino acids. Germline V gene data show CDR1 as KGHSH and CDR2 as LQKENI. CDR3 residues: CARPTEHPYGYTF. The CDR3 region has the DNA TGTGCCAGGCCTACAGAGCACCCTTATGGCTACACCTTC.

This clonotype was counted a few times. The V call is TRBV6-6, the J call TRBJ1-5, with D possibly TRBD1 on 6 matching bases. The CDR3 totals 14 residues. CDR1 MNHNY and CDR2 SVGAGI come from the germline V gene (reference sequence). With 5 bases removed from V and 0 bases from J, the gap between germline ends came to 8 bases. CDR3 sequence: CASSRGYSNQPQHF. CDR3 sequence (DNA): TGTGCCAGCAGTAGGGGGTATAGCAATCAGCCCCAGCATTTT.

There are many counts of this clonotype. The V and J genes are TRBV19 and TRBJ1-1, with D maybe TRBD1 (5 bases). The V and J ends lost 6 bases and 1 base respectively, with 9 bases between them. From germline, CDR1 is LNHDA and CDR2 SQIVND (reference sequence). This CDR3 is 13 amino acids long. The CDR3 bases are TGTGCCAGTAGCCGGGGGAGGAACACTGAAGCTTTCTTT. Its protein product is CASSRGRNTEAFF.

This clonotype was found many times. V and J are TRBV6-2 or TRBV6-3 and TRBJ1-1; 10 positions match TRBD1. V was clipped by 5 bases and J by 4 bases; unmatched bases: 10. In germline, CDR1 is MNHEY, CDR2 SVGEGT. This CDR3 is built from 16 residues. The CDR3 here is CASSRPGTGASTEAFF. DNA for the CDR3: TGTGCCAGCAGTCGTCCCGGGACAGGGGCGAGCACTGAAGCTTTCTTT.

This clonotype was detected only a few times. Relative to the germline gene, one junction end is altered; a read error may explain this. The genes are TRBV4-3 and TRBJ1-6; D remains ambiguous. The CDR3 sequence is 13 residues long. The germline CDR1 and CDR2 sequences are LGHNA and YSLEER. CDR3 bases: TGCGCCAGCAGTCAAGTGACGGGGTCACCCCTCCACTTT. Translating gives CASSQVTGSPLHF.

This clonotype has a count of ten or more. In nucleotides, the CDR3 is TGTGCCAGCATGCCCCCTTTGGGCGGGGGGCGTCCTAGCACAGATACGCAGTATTTT. The encoded protein is CASMPPLGGGRPSTDTQYF. The rearrangement uses TRBV7-9 and TRBJ2-3; TRBD2 agrees at 8 bases. The CDR3 is 19 amino acids. J lost 0 bases, V lost 7 bases, and 18 bases had no gene match. CDR1 is SEHNR and CDR2 is FQNEAQ in the germline V gene (reference sequence).

This clonotype showed up just a few times. The genes are TRBV29-1 and TRBJ2-7, with D perhaps TRBD1 (6 bases). The ends were cut back, 5 bases at V and 0 bases at J, with 20 bases in the middle. CDR1 is SQVTM and CDR2 is ANQGSEA in the germline V gene. There are 16 residues in the CDR3. The CDR3 sequence: CSVLGPIQGPSYEQYF. CDR3 coding DNA: TGCAGCGTTCTCGGTCCCATTCAGGGGCCCTCCTACGAGCAGTACTTC.